These 2 T cell receptor beta chains came from one sample sequenced in a study of shared clonotypes between healthy human individuals. The repertoire was sequenced with immunoSEQ multiplex PCR; TCRdb's copy has only in-frame clones and lacks some. The table includes more than 1 million clones, 75% to 85% detected once. Sequencing was performed on memory CD4+ T cells from PBMCs. Subset reported: CD45RA-negative fraction. These TCRs come from a man younger than 30 in good health. Some clones in this sample may be carry-over from other donors' samples.

This clone was detected many times. The gene calls are TRBV29-1 and TRBJ1-1; D is possibly TRBD1 (5 bases). CDR3 length equals 13 residues. V was cut by 4 bases and J by 4 bases, with 13 bases left in between. Germline loops: CDR1 SQVTM, CDR2 ANQGSEA. CDR3 DNA sequence: TGCAGCGTTGGCAGGGCGCGCGGCACTGAAGCTTTCTTT. Translated: CSVGRARGTEAFF.

This clone has more than one count but fewer than ten. The gene calls are TRBV4-2 and TRBJ1-2; D might be TRBD1 (6 bases). The CDR3 loop spans 15 amino acids. The V end lost 0 bases, the J end lost 2 bases, and 10 bases lay between the germline ends. CDR1 is LGHNA and CDR2 is YNFKEQ in the germline V gene. CDR3 region: CASSQDPDRNYGYTF. The CDR3 coding sequence is TGTGCCAGCAGCCAAGACCCGGACAGAAACTATGGCTACACCTTC.